The 21 T cell receptor beta chains below come from one sample, sequenced in a study of blood T cells in healthy people across ages. Primed by a sample-barcoded 5' primer and a J-beta primer mix, a second PCR proceeded for about 7 to 11 cycles. TCRdb redid the calling of the 5' RACE reads with MiXCR, one entry per CDR3 protein. The table lists roughly 2 million distinct CDR3 sequences, less than 50% of them singletons. The sequencing sample was made of blood. These receptors all come from a woman aged 40 to 50 in good health.

The J gene is TRBJ2-1, the V gene TRBV9; D unclear. Germline CDR1 SGDLS, CDR2 YYNGEE. The CDR3 is made up of 14 amino acids. V lost 0 bases and J lost 9, with 13 bases in between. This CDR3 reads CASSVVSQTGEQFF. The CDR3 region has the DNA TGTGCCAGCAGCGTAGTATCTCAGACCGGTGAGCAGTTCTTC.

This clonotype was detected only a few times. The chain employs TRBV6-1 and TRBJ2-7, with D possibly matching TRBD2 (6 bases). Between the trimmed V and J ends, which lost 0 bases and 6 bases, there was a span of 12 bases. CDR3 length: 14 amino acids. Germline-derived CDR1 and CDR2 are MNHNS and SASEGT. Here the CDR3 reads CASSEANRRGEQYF. The DNA for the CDR3 is TGTGCCAGCAGTGAAGCCAACAGGCGGGGCGAGCAGTACTTC.

This chain uses TRBV10-3 with TRBJ2-7, with D possibly being TRBD1 or TRBD2 (6 bases each). This CDR3 has 16 amino acids. V gave up 3 bases and J gave up 2 bases, with 17 bases separating them. Per germline, CDR1 ENHRY and CDR2 SYGVKD. Here the CDR3 DNA reads TGTGCCATCAGTGACCCGGGGGCGGGGACCACCTACGAGCAGTACTTC. Translating it yields CAISDPGAGTTYEQYF.

The J gene is TRBJ1-4, the V gene TRBV5-6; D not resolved. Germline CDR1 and CDR2: SGHDT and YYEEEE. The V end lost 0 bases, the J end lost 8 bases, and 11 bases lay between the germline ends. The CDR3 loop spans 14 amino acids. CDR3 sequence: CASSLASVGEKLFF. CDR3 coding DNA: TGTGCCAGCAGCTTGGCCTCCGTTGGGGAAAAACTGTTTTTT.

This rearrangement joins TRBV10-3 to TRBJ2-5, with 11 nucleotides matching TRBD2. CDR1 and CDR2 (germline): ENHRY, SYGVKD. The junction had 7 bases not matched to a gene; V was cut back by 6 bases and J by 4 bases. The CDR3 spans 15 residues. The CDR3: CAIRASGGSGETQYF. The CDR3, as DNA: TGTGCCATCAGGGCTAGCGGGGGGTCCGGAGAGACCCAGTACTTC.

J is TRBJ1-4 and V is TRBV24-1; D call uncertain. The CDR3 sequence is 15 residues long. Germline V lookup: CDR1 KGHDR, CDR2 SFDVKD. V lost 4 bases and J lost 0, with 8 bases in between. The CDR3 is CATSDSVATNEKLFF. For the CDR3, the DNA is TGTGCCACCAGTGACTCAGTTGCAACTAATGAAAAACTGTTTTTT.

This clonotype showed up just a few times. The chain combines TRBV29-1 with TRBJ2-7; 8 bases are a match to TRBD2. V shed 3 bases and J 0 bases; nucleotides not matched to a gene: 4. Germline values: CDR1 SQVTM, CDR2 ANQGSEA. The CDR3 is 14 amino acids. CDR3 sequence reads: CSVDGGAVSYEQYF. The CDR3 DNA sequence: TGCAGCGTTGACGGGGGGGCAGTCTCCTACGAGCAGTACTTC.

V and J are TRBV4-2 and TRBJ2-5; 7 bases map to TRBD2. Trimming took 2 bases from V and 5 from J; bases not matched to a gene: 8. The germline V gene has CDR1 LGHNA and CDR2 YNFKEQ. The CDR3 sequence is 15 residues long. The CDR3: CASSQITGGRETQYF. In nucleotides, the CDR3 is TGTGCCAGCAGCCAAATCACGGGGGGACGGGAGACCCAGTACTTC.

This clonotype has a single count. This chain connects TRBV20-1 to TRBJ2-5; TRBD2 might be the D (5 bases). From germline, CDR1 is DFQATT and CDR2 SNEGSKA (reference sequence). This CDR3 is 15 amino acids long. V was shortened by 0 bases and J by 0 bases, with 11 bases between the two germline ends. The CDR3 sequence: CSARDRTGNQETQYF. CDR3 sequence (DNA): TGCAGTGCTAGAGACAGGACGGGGAACCAAGAGACCCAGTACTTC.

The chain carries TRBV28 and TRBJ1-1; D not certain. CDR1 MDHEN and CDR2 SYDVKM come from the germline V gene. V was pared by 3 bases and J by 1 base, with 21 bases between. CDR3 length equals 18 residues. In nucleotides, the CDR3 is TGTGCCAGCAGTTTGACAACCGGGTCCCTCAACCGGAACACTGAAGCTTTCTTT. This translates into CASSLTTGSLNRNTEAFF.

The V and J genes are TRBV20-1 and TRBJ2-4, with D possibly matching TRBD1 (6 bases). The assigned J gene may be wrong: the sequence end matches TRBJ2-7 better. Germline V gene sequence: CDR1 DFQATT, CDR2 SNEGSKA (reference sequence). CDR3 length: 16 amino acids. Here the CDR3 reads CSARDSPQGLAYEQYF. Written as DNA, the CDR3 is TGCAGTGCTAGAGATTCCCCACAGGGTCTGGCCTACGAGCAGTACTTC.

The chain employs TRBV6-1 and TRBJ2-1, with 9 nucleotides matching TRBD1. Germline assignment: CDR1 MNHNS and CDR2 SASEGT. This CDR3 comprises 16 residues. V dropped 6 bases and J dropped 5; count of bases not matched to a gene: 11. The CDR3 is CASSQATGTGHNEQFF. The DNA of the CDR3 is TGTGCCAGCAGCCAAGCGACCGGGACAGGGCACAATGAGCAGTTCTTC.

The chain joins TRBV6-2 or TRBV6-3 to TRBJ2-7; D is ambiguous. The CDR3 has 13 amino acids. Germline V lookup: CDR1 MNHEY, CDR2 SVGEGT. Trimming left V 2 bases short and J 3 bases short, with 8 bases between. The CDR3 loop reads CASSYGGFYEQYF. The DNA for the CDR3 is TGTGCCAGCAGTTACGGCGGTTTCTACGAGCAGTACTTC.

V is TRBV29-1 and J is TRBJ2-3; 7 bases are a match to TRBD2. The CDR3 covers 15 residues. The trim removed 6 bases at V and 0 bases at J, leaving 9 bases unmatched. Germline CDR1 and CDR2: SQVTM and ANQGSEA. The CDR3 sequence: CSVSSTGGSTDTQYF. The CDR3 DNA reads TGCAGCGTCTCCTCTACGGGGGGAAGCACAGATACGCAGTATTTT.

The chain couples TRBV5-6 to TRBJ1-6; 9 bases are a match to TRBD1. Germline V CDR1 and CDR2: SGHDT, YYEEEE. V was pared by 8 bases and J by 9 bases, with 9 bases of the junction left unmatched. This CDR3 has 14 residues. CDR3 region: CASTRGTGFSPLHF. The CDR3, as DNA: TGTGCCAGTACCAGGGGGACAGGGTTTTCACCCCTCCACTTT.

V and J are TRBV15 and TRBJ1-2; the match to TRBD1 covers 8 bases. The junction had 6 bases not matched to a gene; V was cut back by 4 bases and J by 8 bases. Germline V gene sequence: CDR1 LNHNV, CDR2 YYDKDF (reference sequence). This CDR3 is 13 amino acids long. The CDR3 spells CATSIRTGHGYTF. The CDR3 DNA reads as TGTGCCACCAGCATCCGGACAGGGCACGGCTACACCTTC.

This clonotype appeared many times. V usage is TRBV29-1 and J usage is TRBJ2-1; 10 nucleotides match TRBD2. The CDR3 has 19 residues. CDR1 SQVTM and CDR2 ANQGSEA come from the germline V gene. Trimming at V came to 6 bases and at J to 4 bases, leaving 21 bases not matched to a gene. CDR3 amino acids: CSVSGLAGALQKSYNEQFF. In DNA, the CDR3 is TGCAGCGTCTCTGGGCTAGCGGGGGCCCTACAAAAGTCATACAATGAGCAGTTCTTC.

This clonotype has just a few counts. The chain is built from TRBV6-1 and TRBJ2-1, with D unresolved. Germline CDR1 and CDR2: MNHNS and SASEGT. This CDR3 is 15 amino acids long. Trimming pared 0 bases from V and 4 bases from J, leaving 10 bases between. This CDR3 is CASSEAGWGYNEQFF. CDR3 nucleotide sequence: TGTGCCAGCAGTGAAGCGGGCTGGGGTTACAATGAGCAGTTCTTC.

The chain has TRBV4-2 and TRBJ2-3; the match to TRBD2 covers 9 bases. The CDR3 consists of 18 residues. Germline V gene data show CDR1 as LGHNA and CDR2 as YNFKEQ. V trimming: 1 base; J trimming: 2 bases; junction bases outside the gene matches: 10. The CDR3 reads CASSQGSASGNPTDTQYF. In DNA, the CDR3 is TGTGCCAGCAGCCAAGGATCCGCTAGCGGGAATCCCACAGATACGCAGTATTTT.

This clonotype showed up just a few times. The chain recombines TRBV7-2 with TRBJ2-1; 9 nucleotides agree with TRBD1. CDR1 and CDR2 from the germline V gene are SGHTA and FQGNSA. The CDR3 is 15 residues long. J lost 8 bases, V lost 1 base, and 6 bases had no gene match. DNA for the CDR3: TGTGCCAGCAGCTTAGGACCGGGACAGGGATATGAGCAGTTCTTC. As protein: CASSLGPGQGYEQFF.

The genes are TRBV5-1 and TRBJ2-4; TRBD1 might be the D (6 bases). The V and J ends lost 2 bases and 8 bases respectively, with 17 bases between them. This CDR3 contains 15 residues. Germline CDR1 SGHRS, CDR2 YFSETQ. The CDR3 protein is CASSFDRPPRDIQYF. The CDR3 nucleotides read TGCGCCAGCAGCTTTGACAGGCCTCCAAGGGACATTCAGTACTTC.